These T cell receptor beta chains were read from a single sample in a study of T-cell reconstitution after alpha-beta-depleted transplantation in children. TCRdb re-called the PCR reads through MiXCR, storing one row per CDR3 protein. The table records about 15,000 distinct CDR3 sequences, around 8.3% of them present only once. Sequenced here: PBMCs, mostly from graft donor cells, sampled 60 days after TCRalphabeta/CD19-depleted stem cell transplant. Receptors were obtained from a boy under two years old who had a stem cell transplant for Wiskott-Aldrich syndrome, so the T cells may come from the graft donor. Each CDR3 is given with its conserved first and last residue. A D gene is named only where the DNA matches it firmly.

j_call d_call v_call cdr3_aa
TRBJ2-5 - TRBV2 CASNTGSQETQYF
TRBJ2-7 - TRBV5-1 CASSPTTAGGSRYF
TRBJ1-4 - TRBV5-1 CASSLASKEKLFF
TRBJ1-5 - TRBV30 CAWSGQDNQPQHF
TRBJ2-1 - TRBV18 CASSPQISYNEQFF
TRBJ2-3 TRBD2 TRBV5-5 CASSFGREYVTDTQYF
TRBJ2-5 - TRBV7-9 CASSRDILYQETQYF
TRBJ2-1 - TRBV6-2/TRBV6-3 CASSYSAGPQFF
TRBJ2-5 - TRBV3-1 CASSQGTAGMQETQYF
TRBJ2-6 - TRBV29-1 CSVRSIKQPYSGANVLTF
TRBJ2-7 - TRBV6-5 CASSSTEFSYEQYF
TRBJ2-7 - TRBV28 CATLRDRHAYEQYF
TRBJ1-2 - TRBV7-2 CASSLAEDSSYGYTF
TRBJ2-2 TRBD2 TRBV12-3/TRBV12-4 CASSLTSEYTGELFF
TRBJ2-7 - TRBV6-5 CASWGRRRGEQYF
TRBJ1-2 - TRBV20-1 CSASGDGYVRYTF
TRBJ2-1 TRBD2 TRBV6-1 CASRREWSYNEQFF
TRBJ1-1 TRBD1 TRBV12-3/TRBV12-4 CASSTHRGYTEAFF
TRBJ1-5 TRBD1 TRBV19 CASSGGRGRLNNQPQHF
TRBJ2-1 TRBD1 TRBV10-3 CAIRDREAYNEQFF
TRBJ1-4 - TRBV4-2 CASSQGPGSNEKLFF
TRBJ2-2 - TRBV9 CASSVTLGGTGELFF
TRBJ2-3 - TRBV20-1 CSARNGHRTDTQYF
TRBJ2-5 TRBD2 TRBV3-1 CASSSKYSSGRGKKTQYF
TRBJ1-2 - TRBV7-9 CASSLARQGGYTF
TRBJ2-5 - TRBV6-2/TRBV6-3 CASSDDLLETQYF
TRBJ2-7 - TRBV20-1 CFGGPGGLFYEQYF
TRBJ2-1 TRBD2 TRBV18 CASSLRRTSEAEQFF
TRBJ2-3 - TRBV12-3/TRBV12-4 CASSLNQGEEGTQYF
TRBJ2-2 - TRBV29-1 CSVGGAPGHSNTGELFF
TRBJ2-1 TRBD2 TRBV24-1 CATSGISGTSYNEQFF
TRBJ1-5 - TRBV6-1 CASSSGTFSNQPQHF
TRBJ2-3 TRBD2 TRBV30 CASTASGSTDTQYF
TRBJ2-1 TRBD2 TRBV7-9 CASSLDGRGGNEQFF
TRBJ2-1 TRBD2 TRBV7-9 CASSPLGLAGGSSYNEQFF
TRBJ2-1 - TRBV10-3 CAISGGAKPFF
TRBJ2-7 TRBD2 TRBV30 CAWSNFGTSSRRGQYF
TRBJ2-7 - TRBV20-1 CSARDQVVQYEQYF
TRBJ2-1 TRBD2 TRBV20-1 CSVSKAGVIEQFF
TRBJ2-1 - TRBV20-1 CSAKLLWSSYNEQFF
TRBJ2-7 TRBD1 TRBV7-9 CASSLRTTGSYEQYF
TRBJ2-5 TRBD2 TRBV5-5 CASSLRLAGVAQYF
TRBJ2-1 - TRBV4-2 CASSQVSAGSSYNEQFF
TRBJ2-1 TRBD2 TRBV7-8 CASSILAGGSYNEQFF
TRBJ2-7 - TRBV6-1 CASSRSPLEWSYEQYF